A single sample is the source of the 23 T cell receptor beta chains below, sequenced in a study of blood T cell repertoires in COVID-19. The method was immunoSEQ multiplex PCR; TCRdb's version includes in-frame clones alone and lacks a portion of them. Of roughly 70,000 clones in the sample, 70% to 90% were seen once. The sample was peripheral blood. These receptors all come from a human donor in a cohort sampled during active COVID-19.

The chain is built from TRBV7-9 and TRBJ1-4, with 8 bases lining up with TRBD1. The V segment lost 2 bases and the J segment 10 bases; nucleotides outside the gene matches: 3. The CDR3 is 13 amino acids. CDR1 and CDR2 from the germline V gene are SEHNR and FQNEAQ (reference sequence). The CDR3 sequence: CASSLSGQVKLFF. In nucleotides, the CDR3 is TGTGCCAGCAGCTTATCGGGACAGGTAAAACTGTTTTTT. Looking up the rest from reference TRBV7-9 and TRBJ1-4 gives the full variable domain: DTGVSQNPRHKITKRGQNVTFRCDPISEHNRLYWYRQTLGQGPEFLTYFQNEAQLEKSRLLSDRFSAERPKGSFSTLEIQRTEQGDSAMYLCASSLSGQVKLFFGSGTQLSVL.

CDR3 sequence (DNA): TGTGCCAGCTGTGCCGGGACAGGGAATGAGCAGTTCTTC. It translates to CASCAGTGNEQFF. This chain connects TRBV12-3 or TRBV12-4 to TRBJ2-1; the match to TRBD1 covers 9 bases. V shed 8 bases, J shed 7 bases, and the junction held 6 bases outside the gene matches. The CDR3 consists of 13 residues.

This clone has only one observation. The rearrangement joins TRBV5-1 to TRBJ1-6; D gene unclear. Germline V CDR1 and CDR2: SGHRS, YFSETQ. V lost 4 bases, J lost 7 bases, and 18 bases lay in between. This CDR3 is built from 16 residues. The CDR3 here is CASSELKEAGNSPLHF. The CDR3 nucleotides read TGCGCCAGCAGCGAGCTTAAGGAGGCTGGGAATTCACCCCTCCACTTT.

The genes are TRBV24-1 and TRBJ2-2, with D unresolved. This CDR3 spans 12 amino acids. CDR1 is KGHDR and CDR2 is SFDVKD in the germline V gene. V was cut by 4 bases and J by 8 bases, with 7 bases left in between. CDR3 loop: CATSDSTGELFF. As DNA, the CDR3 is TGTGCCACCAGTGACTCCACTGGGGAGCTGTTTTTT.

This clone occurred once. The chain has TRBV7-8 and TRBJ1-1; D possibly corresponds to TRBD1 (6 bases). V lost 1 base and J lost 7, with 10 bases in between. This CDR3 has 13 residues. Germline-derived CDR1 and CDR2 are SGHVS and FQNEAQ. For the CDR3, the DNA is TGTGCCAGCAGCTTAGGGGGGGGCATTGAAGCTTTCTTT. Translating it yields CASSLGGGIEAFF.

This clone has more than one count but fewer than ten. This chain uses TRBV6-1 with TRBJ2-1, with TRBD2 matching over 7 bases. There are 15 residues in the CDR3. With 1 base clipped from V and 3 bases from J, the junction kept 3 bases outside the gene matches. From germline, CDR1 is MNHNS and CDR2 SASEGT. CDR3 in amino acids: CASSEESGNYNEQFF. The CDR3 coding sequence is TGTGCCAGCAGTGAAGAGAGCGGGAACTACAATGAGCAGTTCTTC.

CDR3 DNA sequence: TGTGCCAGCAGCGTCCAGGGGCCGACCGGGGAGCTGTTTTTT. It codes for CASSVQGPTGELFF. This chain connects TRBV7-3 to TRBJ2-2; possibly TRBD1 for D (6 bases). The V end lost 5 bases, the J end lost 5 bases, and 12 bases lay between the germline ends. Looked up from germline, CDR1 is SGHTA and CDR2 is FQGTGA. This CDR3 region has 14 residues.

In regard to this clone: In the same sample, other DNA sequences code for this CDR3. This chain connects TRBV29-1 to TRBJ2-3; D not resolved. Looked up from germline, CDR1 is SQVTM and CDR2 is ANQGSEA. The V end was cut by 6 bases, the J end by 0 bases, with 4 bases between. The CDR3 loop spans 11 amino acids. The CDR3 region is CSVRSTDTQYF. Here the CDR3 DNA reads TGCAGCGTGCGCAGCACAGATACGCAGTATTTT.

The V gene is TRBV6-5, the J gene TRBJ1-6; 7 positions agree with TRBD1. V trimming: 6 bases; J trimming: 7 bases; junction bases outside the gene matches: 6. This CDR3 has 14 amino acids. Per germline, CDR1 MNHEY and CDR2 SVGAGI. This CDR3 reads CASSEDRSNSPLHF. The CDR3 coding sequence is TGTGCCAGCAGCGAGGACAGGTCGAATTCACCCCTCCACTTT.

V usage is TRBV7-2 and J usage is TRBJ1-5; maybe TRBD1 (6 bases). The CDR3 has 13 amino acids. Germline V gene lookup returns CDR1 SGHTA and CDR2 FQGNSA. The V and J ends lost 4 bases and 5 bases respectively, with 9 bases between them. Here the CDR3 reads CASSSTGYQPQHF. The CDR3 coding sequence is TGTGCCAGCAGCTCGACAGGCTATCAGCCCCAGCATTTT.

This chain links TRBV13 with TRBJ2-7; TRBD1 agrees at 8 bases. The CDR3 loop spans 14 amino acids. Trimming at V came to 5 bases and at J to 3 bases, leaving 6 bases not matched to a gene. From germline, CDR1 is PRHDT and CDR2 FYEKMQ (reference sequence). The CDR3 is CASSLRDRSYEQYV. CDR3 in DNA: TGTGCCAGCAGCCTCCGGGACAGGAGCTACGAGCAGTACGTC.

This clone was counted once. Distinct nucleotide sequences in the sample also encode this CDR3. This rearrangement joins TRBV5-1 to TRBJ1-1; possible D gene TRBD1, 6 bases. In germline, CDR1 is SGHRS, CDR2 YFSETQ. The V gene lost 5 bases and the J gene lost 2 bases, with 10 bases spanning the gap. CDR3 length: 13 amino acids. The CDR3 reads CASSPGQNTEAFF. For the CDR3, the DNA is TGCGCCAGCAGTCCGGGACAAAACACTGAAGCTTTCTTT.

J is TRBJ2-1 and V is TRBV9; 9 bases align to TRBD1. The length of the CDR3 is 15 residues. Germline lookup yields CDR1 SGDLS and CDR2 YYNGEE. The V and J ends lost 3 bases and 8 bases, in that order; junction bases with no gene match: 9. Here the CDR3 reads CASSAPGQGRDEQFF. For the CDR3, the DNA is TGTGCCAGCAGCGCTCCGGGACAGGGTCGGGATGAGCAGTTCTTC.

V is TRBV4-2 and J is TRBJ2-1; 8 nucleotides align to TRBD2. CDR3 length equals 18 residues. Unmatched junction bases numbered 15, after V lost 4 bases and J lost 4 bases. The V gene's germline CDR1 is LGHNA and CDR2 YNFKEQ. CDR3 residues: CASSPNPGSGELYNEQFF. Here the CDR3 DNA reads TGTGCCAGCAGCCCTAACCCCGGTAGCGGGGAATTGTACAATGAGCAGTTCTTC.

This chain connects TRBV10-3 to TRBJ1-1, with D hard to call. This CDR3 spans 16 amino acids. The germline V and J ends were trimmed by 2 bases and 5 bases, with 18 bases remaining between them. Germline V gene data show CDR1 as ENHRY and CDR2 as SYGVKD. CDR3 in amino acids: CAISESRRPAGTEAFF. CDR3 coding DNA: TGTGCCATCAGTGAGAGTCGACGTCCCGCGGGGACTGAAGCTTTCTTT.

The rearrangement links TRBV18 to TRBJ1-3; 10 nucleotides match TRBD1. This CDR3 is built from 15 residues. Trimming removed 5 bases from V and 0 bases from J; junction bases left unmatched: 1. CDR1 and CDR2 (germline): KGHSH, LQKENI. The CDR3 sequence is CASSRDRGSGNTIYF. The DNA for the CDR3 is TGTGCCAGCTCAAGGGACAGGGGCTCTGGAAACACCATATATTTT.

The chain employs TRBV3-1 (or the pseudogene TRBV3-2) and TRBJ1-2, with 11 bases matching TRBD1. V lost 4 bases, J lost 8 bases, and 6 bases stayed unmatched. Germline-derived CDR1 and CDR2 are LGHDT and YNNKEL (reference sequence). The CDR3 consists of 14 residues. The CDR3: CASSPGQGAKGYTF. In nucleotides, the CDR3 is TGTGCCAGCAGCCCCGGACAGGGGGCGAAAGGCTACACCTTC.

The gene calls are TRBV10-1 and TRBJ1-2; D is ambiguous. The CDR3 spans 13 residues. Per germline, CDR1 WNHNN and CDR2 SYGVQD (reference sequence). V shed 3 bases and J shed 4 bases, with 9 bases lying between them. CDR3 DNA: TGCGCCAGCAGTGACAGGCTGGGCTATGGCTACACCTTC. Protein sequence: CASSDRLGYGYTF.

The rearrangement links TRBV4-2 to TRBJ2-7, with D unresolved. This CDR3 has 13 residues. Trimming cost V 0 bases and J 3 bases, with 6 bases left between them. Germline assignment: CDR1 LGHNA and CDR2 YNFKEQ. The CDR3 loop reads CASSQDRSYEQYF. The CDR3, as DNA: TGTGCCAGCAGCCAAGATCGCAGCTACGAGCAGTACTTC.

V is TRBV28 and J is TRBJ1-1; D not resolved. Germline CDR1 MDHEN, CDR2 SYDVKM. Between the trimmed V and J ends, which lost 5 bases and 0 bases, there was a span of 7 bases. The CDR3 is 13 residues long. The CDR3 DNA reads TGTGCCAGCAGTCTACGTTTGAACACTGAAGCTTTCTTT. Encoded protein: CASSLRLNTEAFF.

This sequence joins TRBV7-7 and TRBJ2-1; 11 positions match TRBD1. This CDR3 is built from 15 residues. Germline V gene lookup returns CDR1 SSHAT and CDR2 FNYEAQ (reference sequence). Trimming at V came to 4 bases and at J to 2 bases, leaving 1 base not matched to a gene. The CDR3 sequence: CASSWGQGAYNEQFF. CDR3 coding DNA: TGTGCCAGCAGCTGGGGACAGGGGGCCTACAATGAGCAGTTCTTC.

This clone has a single count. This chain connects TRBV5-4 to TRBJ1-2; a possible D gene is TRBD1 (5 bases). The V end was cut by 0 bases, the J end by 7 bases, with 13 bases between. The CDR3 length is 14 residues. Germline V gene sequence: CDR1 SGHNT, CDR2 YYREEE (reference sequence). The CDR3 DNA is TGTGCCAGCAGCTTGGAATCCGGGGGAGGTGGCTACACCTTC. Its translation: CASSLESGGGGYTF.

V gene TRBV6-5 combines with J gene TRBJ2-3; 7 bases are a match to TRBD1. CDR3 length: 15 residues. CDR1 and CDR2 (germline): MNHEY, SVGAGI. V lost 0 bases and J lost 6; bases outside the gene matches: 6. This CDR3 is CASSYSKGARDTQYF. CDR3 in DNA: TGTGCCAGCAGTTACTCGAAGGGGGCGCGGGATACGCAGTATTTT.